The 19 T cell receptor beta chains presented below share a single source sample, sequenced in a study of cytomegalovirus exposure and HLA in healthy donors. PCR involved 60 Vbeta and 13 Jbeta primers. Measured with immunoSEQ multiplex PCR; TCRdb has only the in-frame clones, and not every one. This sample has over 120,000 clones, with approximately 74% found just once. Sequencing was done on a sample of PBMCs. The receptors originated from a man aged 18 to 29 in good health and CMV-seropositive.

This chain uses TRBV19 with TRBJ2-1, with D perhaps TRBD2 (6 bases). V gave up 0 bases and J gave up 0 bases, with 9 bases separating them. This CDR3 contains 16 residues. Germline CDR1 LNHDA, CDR2 SQIVND (reference sequence). CDR3 residues: CASSIDAGSSYNEQFF. CDR3 DNA: TGTGCCAGTAGTATAGACGCGGGGAGCTCCTACAATGAGCAGTTCTTC.

This clone was seen a handful of times. The CDR3 loop reads CSVVGPYGYTF. CDR3 sequence (DNA): TGCAGCGTTGTTGGGCCCTATGGCTACACCTTC. The chain couples TRBV29-1 to TRBJ1-2; D not certain. Trimming left V 4 bases short and J 4 bases short, with 7 bases between. Germline loops: CDR1 SQVTM, CDR2 ANQGSEA. This CDR3 spans 11 amino acids.

This clone was seen a few times. This rearrangement joins TRBV6-6 to TRBJ2-2; perhaps TRBD2 as D (5 bases). Germline CDR1 is MNHNY and CDR2 is SVGAGI (reference sequence). The CDR3 is made up of 13 amino acids. Deletions cut 8 bases from V and 4 bases from J, with 11 bases between. The CDR3 region is CASRGLLTGELFF. The CDR3 coding sequence is TGTGCCAGCCGTGGACTGCTCACCGGGGAGCTGTTTTTT.

The chain joins TRBV5-1 to TRBJ2-7; possibly TRBD1 for D (6 bases). This CDR3 region has 14 residues. The V and J ends lost 3 bases and 3 bases respectively, with 13 bases between them. Germline V gene sequence: CDR1 SGHRS, CDR2 YFSETQ. CDR3 residues: CASSSRDTFYEQYF. For the CDR3, the DNA is TGCGCCAGCAGCTCCCGGGACACGTTCTACGAGCAGTACTTC.

The gene calls are TRBV5-6 and TRBJ2-7, with 9 bases matching TRBD2. This CDR3 region has 15 residues. V was pared by 1 base and J by 2 bases, with 4 bases of the junction left unmatched. CDR1 and CDR2 from the germline V gene are SGHDT and YYEEEE. CDR3 bases: TGTGCCAGCAGCTTGTTGAGACTAGCGGCCTACGAGCAGTACTTC. Translated: CASSLLRLAAYEQYF.

The chain couples TRBV25-1 to TRBJ1-1; 7 positions match TRBD1. Per germline, CDR1 MGHDK and CDR2 SYGVNS. J was trimmed by 4 bases and V by 6 bases; bases with no gene match: 8. The CDR3 totals 14 residues. The CDR3 protein is CASRSQGVRTEAFF. The CDR3 nucleotides read TGTGCCAGCAGGTCTCAGGGGGTTCGCACTGAAGCTTTCTTT.

The chain uses TRBV7-9 and TRBJ2-7, with 7 bases lining up with TRBD2. Germline V gene data show CDR1 as SEHNR and CDR2 as FQNEAQ (reference sequence). The V segment lost 5 bases and the J segment 6 bases; nucleotides outside the gene matches: 13. This CDR3 comprises 15 residues. Here the CDR3 reads CASSRGPGLLLEQYF. CDR3 DNA sequence: TGTGCCAGCAGCCGGGGACCGGGACTACTACTCGAGCAGTACTTC.

Here the CDR3 DNA reads TGTGCCAGCAGAGATCTAGCGGTTAGCACAGATACGCAGTATTTT. Residues: CASRDLAVSTDTQYF. V gene TRBV5-4 combines with J gene TRBJ2-3, with TRBD2 matching 7 bases. This CDR3 is built from 15 residues. With 5 bases clipped from V and 0 bases from J, the junction kept 6 bases outside the gene matches. The germline V gene has CDR1 SGHNT and CDR2 YYREEE (reference sequence). Complete variable domain (other parts from reference TRBV5-4 and TRBJ2-3): ETGVTQSPTHLIKTRGQQVTLRCSSQSGHNTVSWYQQALGQGPQFIFQYYREEENGRGNFPPRFSGLQFPNYSSELNVNALELDDSALYLCASRDLAVSTDTQYFGPGTRLTVL.

The J gene is TRBJ2-7, the V gene TRBV27; 9 bases are a match to TRBD2. The CDR3 spans 16 residues. Germline V gene data show CDR1 as MNHEY and CDR2 as SMNVEV (reference sequence). V was pared by 7 bases and J by 6 bases, with 16 bases of the junction left unmatched. The chain's CDR3 is CASTSPRAGGNLEQYF. For the CDR3, the DNA is TGTGCCAGCACCTCCCCTCGAGCGGGAGGAAACCTCGAGCAGTACTTC.

Only one count was recorded for this clone. The rearrangement uses TRBV10-3 and TRBJ1-1; 11 bases line up with TRBD1. CDR1 and CDR2 (germline): ENHRY, SYGVKD. This CDR3 is built from 17 residues. The V gene end was trimmed by 8 bases and the J gene end by 3 bases; junction bases not matched to a gene: 14. CDR3 sequence reads: CAIGGSGTGGFDTEAFF. CDR3 sequence (DNA): TGTGCCATCGGGGGTTCCGGGACAGGGGGTTTTGACACTGAAGCTTTCTTT.

The chain employs TRBV7-9 and TRBJ1-5, with no clear D. The V end lost 6 bases, the J end lost 0 bases, and 3 bases lay between the germline ends. The germline V gene has CDR1 SEHNR and CDR2 FQNEAQ (reference sequence). This CDR3 is built from 12 residues. CDR3 region: CASSHSNQPQHF. In nucleotides, the CDR3 is TGTGCCAGCAGTCATAGCAATCAGCCCCAGCATTTT. The entire variable domain, with the rest obtained from reference TRBV7-9 and TRBJ1-5, is as follows: DTGVSQNPRHKITKRGQNVTFRCDPISEHNRLYWYRQTLGQGPEFLTYFQNEAQLEKSRLLSDRFSAERPKGSFSTLEIQRTEQGDSAMYLCASSHSNQPQHFGDGTRLSIL.

This clone was picked up a small number of times. V usage is TRBV5-6 and J usage is TRBJ2-2; D ambiguous. This CDR3 comprises 12 residues. The germline V gene has CDR1 SGHDT and CDR2 YYEEEE. V lost 1 base, J lost 6 bases, and 4 bases lay in between. The CDR3 nucleotides read TGTGCCAGCAGCTTGTCGGCCGGGGAGCTGTTTTTT. It yields the protein CASSLSAGELFF.

This rearrangement joins TRBV6-5 to TRBJ2-7, with 11 bases aligning to TRBD1. J was trimmed by 5 bases and V by 4 bases; bases with no gene match: 10. CDR3 size: 16 residues. Germline CDR1 reads MNHEY; CDR2 reads SVGAGI. The CDR3 DNA reads as TGTGCCAGCAGTTCATCCCGGACAGGGGGCAAGAACGAGCAGTACTTC. As protein: CASSSSRTGGKNEQYF.

This clone was observed a handful of times. The chain employs TRBV28 and TRBJ2-1; 8 bases line up with TRBD2. With V trimmed by 5 bases and J by 11 bases, 11 bases remained unmatched. CDR3 length: 14 residues. CDR1 is MDHEN, CDR2 SYDVKM, per germline. The CDR3 reads CASSRGDREGQQFF. CDR3 sequence (DNA): TGTGCCAGCAGTCGGGGGGACCGGGAGGGCCAGCAGTTCTTC.

The chain couples TRBV6-6 to TRBJ2-7; TRBD1 might be the D (7 bases). Trimming shortened V by 7 bases and J by 3 bases, and 22 bases separated the two germline ends. The germline CDR1 and CDR2 sequences are MNHNY and SVGAGI (reference sequence). This CDR3 has 16 residues. This CDR3 reads CASIHRGQGGIYEQYF. In DNA, the CDR3 is TGTGCCAGCATCCATCGAGGCCAGGGGGGAATCTACGAGCAGTACTTC.

This clone was counted only a few times. The gene calls are TRBV19 and TRBJ2-1; 8 bases are shared with TRBD2. Trimming removed 6 bases from V and 6 bases from J; junction bases left unmatched: 7. CDR1 and CDR2 (germline): LNHDA, SQIVND (reference sequence). This CDR3 has 14 residues. For the CDR3, the DNA is TGTGCCAGTAGCCACAAGGCGGGGGGCAATGAGCAGTTCTTC. Translation gives CASSHKAGGNEQFF.

The chain links TRBV12-5 to TRBJ2-1; tentative D call: TRBD1 (7 bases). The V gene's germline CDR1 is LGHNT and CDR2 FRNRAP. With 0 bases removed from V and 3 bases from J, the gap between germline ends came to 21 bases. There are 19 residues in the CDR3. CDR3 loop: CASGLVPGEQGLFYNEQFF. The CDR3 DNA follows: TGTGCTAGTGGTTTGGTACCGGGGGAACAGGGGTTGTTCTACAATGAGCAGTTCTTC.

The chain joins TRBV6-6 to TRBJ2-5; D gene uncertain. The last part of the DNA fits TRBJ2-7 better; the J call may be wrong. Germline V gives CDR1 MNHNY, CDR2 SVGAGI (reference sequence). CDR3 length: 12 amino acids. The CDR3 DNA follows: TGTGCCAGCAGTCCTAGTTTCTACGAGCAGTACTTC. Protein: CASSPSFYEQYF.

The sample holds a few counts of this clone. This rearrangement joins TRBV7-8 to TRBJ2-3, with 13 bases that match TRBD2. Germline V gives CDR1 SGHVS, CDR2 FQNEAQ. V gave up 8 bases and J gave up 3 bases; unmatched junction bases: 8. This CDR3 region has 16 residues. The CDR3 loop is CASGQQTSGGTDTQYF. CDR3 DNA sequence: TGTGCCAGCGGCCAGCAGACTAGCGGGGGGACAGATACGCAGTATTTT.